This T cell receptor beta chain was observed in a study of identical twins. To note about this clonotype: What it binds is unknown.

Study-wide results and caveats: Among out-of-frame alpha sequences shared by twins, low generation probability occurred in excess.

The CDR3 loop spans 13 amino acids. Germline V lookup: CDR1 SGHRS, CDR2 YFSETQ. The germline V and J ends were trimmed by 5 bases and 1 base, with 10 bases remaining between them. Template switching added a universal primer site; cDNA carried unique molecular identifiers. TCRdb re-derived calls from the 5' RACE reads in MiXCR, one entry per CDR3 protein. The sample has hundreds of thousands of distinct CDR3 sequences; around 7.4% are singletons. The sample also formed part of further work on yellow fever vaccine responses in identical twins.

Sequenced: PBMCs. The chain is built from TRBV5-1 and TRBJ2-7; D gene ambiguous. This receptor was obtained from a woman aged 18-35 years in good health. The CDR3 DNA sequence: TGCGCCAGCAGATCTCAGATTTCCTACGAGCAGTACTTC. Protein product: CASRSQISYEQYF.